Here is one T cell receptor beta chain with its context. This sample is part of a study of blood T cell repertoires in COVID-19. For the study at large: Both acute and convalescent COVID-19 samples were obtained from the United States, Italy and Spain. In each case, the material was cDNA or gDNA derived from T cells, B-cell-depleted T cells, or PBMCs.

The CDR3 covers 17 residues. Per the germline V gene, CDR1 is MDHEN and CDR2 is SYDVKM. J gave up 4 bases and V 3 bases, and 8 bases lay outside the gene matches. Authors' methods: Using reference gene primer amplification, nucleated cell counts were estimated. TCRdb's copy holds only in-frame clones and misses some; the assay was immunoSEQ multiplex PCR. That table is the source of V, J and clone size, and D and trimming were worked out from the DNA. This table holds just under 65,000 clones, more than 65% found once. The sequencing input was peripheral blood. This chain joins TRBV28 and TRBJ2-3; 12 bases are shared with TRBD1. The TCR comes from a human donor in a cohort sampled during active COVID-19. In DNA, the CDR3 is TGTGCCAGCAGTTTTGCGGGACAGGGGGCGGTTGCAGATACGCAGTATTTT. Amino acid sequence: CASSFAGQGAVADTQYF. The variable domain in full, completed from reference TRBV28 and TRBJ2-3, reads DVKVTQSSRYLVKRTGEKVFLECVQDMDHENMFWYRQDPGLGLRLIYFSYDVKMKEKGDIPEGYSVSREKKERFSLILESASTNQTSMYLCASSFAGQGAVADTQYFGPGTRLTVL.